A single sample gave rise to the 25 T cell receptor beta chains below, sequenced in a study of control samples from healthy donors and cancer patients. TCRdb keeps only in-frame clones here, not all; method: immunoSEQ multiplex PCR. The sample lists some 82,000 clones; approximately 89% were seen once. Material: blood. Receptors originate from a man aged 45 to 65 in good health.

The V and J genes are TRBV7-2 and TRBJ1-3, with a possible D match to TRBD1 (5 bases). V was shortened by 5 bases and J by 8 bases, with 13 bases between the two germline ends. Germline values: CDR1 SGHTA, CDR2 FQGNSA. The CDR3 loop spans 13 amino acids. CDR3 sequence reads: CASSPSLGDTIYF. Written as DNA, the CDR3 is TGTGCCAGCAGCCCAAGTTTAGGGGACACCATATATTTT.

The CDR3 nucleotides read TGTGCCAGCAGTCCCCAAGGAACAGGGTTGTTCTATTTTGCTAATGAAAAACTGTTTTTT. Protein sequence: CASSPQGTGLFYFANEKLFF. The chain couples TRBV6-6 to TRBJ1-4; D may be TRBD1 (6 bases). Between the trimmed V and J ends, which lost 5 bases and 3 bases, there was a span of 28 bases. This CDR3 is built from 20 residues. Germline values: CDR1 MNHNY, CDR2 SVGAGI (reference sequence).

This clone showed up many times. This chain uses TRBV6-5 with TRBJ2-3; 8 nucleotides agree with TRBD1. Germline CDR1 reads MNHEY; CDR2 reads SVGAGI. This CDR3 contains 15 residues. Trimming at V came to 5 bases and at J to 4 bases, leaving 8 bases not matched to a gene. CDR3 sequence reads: CASSTATGDADTQYF. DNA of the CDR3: TGTGCCAGCAGTACCGCGACAGGGGATGCAGATACGCAGTATTTT.

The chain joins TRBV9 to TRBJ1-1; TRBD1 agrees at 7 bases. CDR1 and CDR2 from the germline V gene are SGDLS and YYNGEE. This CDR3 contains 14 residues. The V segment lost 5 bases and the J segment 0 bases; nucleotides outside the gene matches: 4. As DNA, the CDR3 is TGTGCCAGCAGTCGACAGGGAATGAACACTGAAGCTTTCTTT. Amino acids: CASSRQGMNTEAFF.

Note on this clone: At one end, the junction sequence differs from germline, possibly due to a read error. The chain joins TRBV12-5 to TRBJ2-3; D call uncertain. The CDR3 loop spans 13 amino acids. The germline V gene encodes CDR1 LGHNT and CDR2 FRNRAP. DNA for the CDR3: TGTGCTAGTGGTTTGGACTCCACAAATACGCAGTATTTT. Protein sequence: CASGLDSTNTQYF.

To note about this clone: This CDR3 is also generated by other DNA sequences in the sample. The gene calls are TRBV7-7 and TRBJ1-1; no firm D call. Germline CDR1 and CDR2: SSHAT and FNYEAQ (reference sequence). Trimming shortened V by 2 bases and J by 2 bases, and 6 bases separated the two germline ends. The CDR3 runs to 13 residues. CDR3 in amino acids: CASSLSLNTEAFF. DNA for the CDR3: TGTGCCAGCAGCTTATCGCTAAACACTGAAGCTTTCTTT.

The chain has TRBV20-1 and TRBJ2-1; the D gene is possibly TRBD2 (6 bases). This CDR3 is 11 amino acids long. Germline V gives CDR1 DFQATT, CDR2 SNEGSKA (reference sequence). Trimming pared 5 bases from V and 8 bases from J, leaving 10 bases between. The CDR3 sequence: CSALRRDEQFF. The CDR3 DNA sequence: TGCAGTGCTCTCCGGAGGGATGAGCAGTTCTTC.

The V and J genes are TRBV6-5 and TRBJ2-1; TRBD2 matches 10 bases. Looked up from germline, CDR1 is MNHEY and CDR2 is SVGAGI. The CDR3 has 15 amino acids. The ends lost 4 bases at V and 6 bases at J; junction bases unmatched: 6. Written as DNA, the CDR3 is TGTGCCAGCAGTTTCTACCGGACTAGCGGCAATGAGCAGTTCTTC. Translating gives CASSFYRTSGNEQFF.

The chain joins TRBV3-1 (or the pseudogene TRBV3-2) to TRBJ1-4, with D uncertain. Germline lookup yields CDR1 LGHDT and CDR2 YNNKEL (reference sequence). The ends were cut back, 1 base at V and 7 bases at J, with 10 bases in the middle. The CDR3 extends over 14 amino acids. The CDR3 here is CASSQVYMSEKLFF. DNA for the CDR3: TGTGCCAGCAGCCAAGTCTACATGAGTGAAAAACTGTTTTTT.

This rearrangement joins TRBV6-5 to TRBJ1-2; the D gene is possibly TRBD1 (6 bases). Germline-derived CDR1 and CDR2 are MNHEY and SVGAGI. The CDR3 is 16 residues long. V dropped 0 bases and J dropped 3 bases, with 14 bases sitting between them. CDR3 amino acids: CASSYSAGGEYYGYTF. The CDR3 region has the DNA TGTGCCAGCAGTTACTCAGCCGGGGGCGAGTACTATGGCTACACCTTC.

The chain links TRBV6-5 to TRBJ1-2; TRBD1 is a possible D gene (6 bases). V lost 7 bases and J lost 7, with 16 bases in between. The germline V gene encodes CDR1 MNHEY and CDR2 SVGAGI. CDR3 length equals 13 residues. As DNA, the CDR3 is TGTGCCAGCACCCTTGTACAGGGCGGTGGCTACACCTTC. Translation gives CASTLVQGGGYTF.

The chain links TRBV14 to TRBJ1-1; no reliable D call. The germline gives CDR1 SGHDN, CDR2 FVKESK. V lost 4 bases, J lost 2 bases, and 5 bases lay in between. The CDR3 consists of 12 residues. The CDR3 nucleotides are TGTGCCAGCAGCCCTTTAAACACTGAAGCTTTCTTT. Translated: CASSPLNTEAFF.

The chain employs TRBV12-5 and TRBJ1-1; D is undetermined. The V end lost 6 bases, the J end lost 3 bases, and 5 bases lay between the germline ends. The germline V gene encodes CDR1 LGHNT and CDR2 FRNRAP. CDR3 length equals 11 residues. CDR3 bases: TGTGCTAGTGGCCACCACACTGAAGCTTTCTTT. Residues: CASGHHTEAFF.

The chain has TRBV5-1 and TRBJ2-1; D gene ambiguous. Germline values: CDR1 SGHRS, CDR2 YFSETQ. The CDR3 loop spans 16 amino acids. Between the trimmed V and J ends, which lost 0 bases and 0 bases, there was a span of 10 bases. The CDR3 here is CASSLGVSSSYNEQFF. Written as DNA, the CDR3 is TGCGCCAGCAGCTTGGGGGTGTCGAGCTCCTACAATGAGCAGTTCTTC. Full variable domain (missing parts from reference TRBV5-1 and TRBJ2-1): KAGVTQTPRYLIKTRGQQVTLSCSPISGHRSVSWYQQTPGQGLQFLFEYFSETQRNKGNFPGRFSGRQFSNSRSEMNVSTLELGDSALYLCASSLGVSSSYNEQFFGPGTRLTVL.

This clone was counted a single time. The CDR3: CASSPPNSPLHF. The CDR3 DNA is TGTGCCAGCAGCCCCCCCAATTCACCCCTCCACTTT. The gene calls are TRBV27 and TRBJ1-6, with no clear D. The V end was cut by 6 bases, the J end by 7 bases, with 7 bases between. CDR3 length: 12 residues. Per the germline V gene, CDR1 is MNHEY and CDR2 is SMNVEV (reference sequence).

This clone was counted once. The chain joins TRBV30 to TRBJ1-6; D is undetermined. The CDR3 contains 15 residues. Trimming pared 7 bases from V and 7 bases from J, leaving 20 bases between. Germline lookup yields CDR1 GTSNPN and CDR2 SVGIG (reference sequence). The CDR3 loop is CALDLDWGNNSPLHF. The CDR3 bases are TGTGCCTTGGACCTGGATTGGGGAAACAATTCACCCCTCCACTTT.

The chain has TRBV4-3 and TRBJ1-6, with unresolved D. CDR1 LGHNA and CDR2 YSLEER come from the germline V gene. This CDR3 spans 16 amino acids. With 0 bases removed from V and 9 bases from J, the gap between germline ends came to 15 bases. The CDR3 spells CASSQDPTTMGSPLHF. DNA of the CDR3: TGCGCCAGCAGCCAAGATCCCACCACTATGGGTTCACCCCTCCACTTT.

For the CDR3, the DNA is TGTGCCGGCGGCCCTAGCGGGAGGACCAATGAGCAGTTCTTC. The encoded protein is CAGGPSGRTNEQFF. The chain combines TRBV2 with TRBJ2-1; TRBD2 agrees at 11 bases. Germline CDR1 reads SNHLY; CDR2 reads FYNNEI. After removal of 11 bases from V and 6 bases from J, the junction contained 9 bases not matched to a gene. The CDR3 covers 14 residues.

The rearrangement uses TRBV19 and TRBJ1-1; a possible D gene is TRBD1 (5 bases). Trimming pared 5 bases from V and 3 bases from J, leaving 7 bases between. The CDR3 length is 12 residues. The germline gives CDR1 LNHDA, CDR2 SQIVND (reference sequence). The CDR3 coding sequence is TGTGCCAGTAGTCTAGGGGACACTGAAGCTTTCTTT. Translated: CASSLGDTEAFF. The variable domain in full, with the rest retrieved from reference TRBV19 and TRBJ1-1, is DGGITQSPKYLFRKEGQNVTLSCEQNLNHDAMYWYRQDPGQGLRLIYYSQIVNDFQKGDIAEGYSVSREKKESFPLTVTSAQKNPTAFYLCASSLGDTEAFFGQGTRLTVV.

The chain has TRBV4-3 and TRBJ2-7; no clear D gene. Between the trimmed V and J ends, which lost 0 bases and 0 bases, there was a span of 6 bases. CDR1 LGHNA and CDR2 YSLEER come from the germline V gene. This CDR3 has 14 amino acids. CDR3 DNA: TGCGCCAGCAGCCAAGATGAGACCTCCTACGAGCAGTACTTC. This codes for CASSQDETSYEQYF.

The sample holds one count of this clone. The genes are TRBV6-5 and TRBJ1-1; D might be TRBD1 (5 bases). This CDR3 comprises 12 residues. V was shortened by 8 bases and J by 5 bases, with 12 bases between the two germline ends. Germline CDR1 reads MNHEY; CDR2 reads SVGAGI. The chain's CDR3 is CASGRWGTEAFF. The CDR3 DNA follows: TGTGCCAGCGGCCGGTGGGGGACTGAAGCTTTCTTT.

CDR3 loop: CASSLDGNQPQHF. In nucleotides, the CDR3 is TGTGCCAGCAGCTTAGATGGGAATCAGCCCCAGCATTTT. The V and J genes are TRBV7-9 and TRBJ1-5, with D unclear. Germline CDR1 is SEHNR and CDR2 is FQNEAQ (reference sequence). This CDR3 is 13 amino acids long. V lost 1 base, J lost 4 bases, and 5 bases lay in between.

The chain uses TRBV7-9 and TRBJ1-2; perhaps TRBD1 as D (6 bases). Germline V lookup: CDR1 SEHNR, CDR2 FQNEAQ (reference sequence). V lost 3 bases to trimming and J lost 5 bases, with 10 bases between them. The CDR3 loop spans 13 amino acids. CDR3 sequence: CASSLTGPYGYTF. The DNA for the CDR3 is TGTGCCAGCAGCTTGACAGGTCCTTATGGCTACACCTTC.

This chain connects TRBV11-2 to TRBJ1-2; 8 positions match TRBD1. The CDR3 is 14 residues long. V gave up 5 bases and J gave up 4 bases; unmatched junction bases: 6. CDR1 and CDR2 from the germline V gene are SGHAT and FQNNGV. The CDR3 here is CASSMTGDLYGYTF. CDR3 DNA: TGTGCCAGCAGCATGACAGGGGACCTCTATGGCTACACCTTC.

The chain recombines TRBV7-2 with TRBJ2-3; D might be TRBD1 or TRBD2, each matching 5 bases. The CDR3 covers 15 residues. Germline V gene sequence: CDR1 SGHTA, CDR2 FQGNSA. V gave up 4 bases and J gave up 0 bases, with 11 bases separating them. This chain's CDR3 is CASSYTGASTDTQYF. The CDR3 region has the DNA TGTGCCAGCAGCTATACCGGGGCCAGCACAGATACGCAGTATTTT.